This TCR beta chain derives from a study of T cells in Graves' hyperthyroidism and ophthalmopathy. Overall study findings and caveats: From stable hyperthyroidism, ophthalmopathy was separated by a 13 V-J model.

There are many counts of this clonotype. Its antigen is currently unknown. Lactation, pregnancy, other autoimmune disease or uncontrolled infection led to exclusion of patients. This sample holds PBMCs from about 9.3 ml fresh peripheral blood. RNA transcripts provided the source from which TCR beta CDR3 regions were amplified. HTBI primers drove first-round RT-PCR of the TCR CDR3. MiXCR was run by TCRdb on the multiplex PCR reads, yielding one entry per CDR3 protein. Counted here are hundreds of thousands of distinct CDR3 sequences, around 24% occurring once; the ten biggest clones make up around 11%. The sequencing input was blood. This TCR was recovered from a woman aged 25 to 39 with Graves' ophthalmopathy.

CDR3 in amino acids: CASSTQGDTEAFF. DNA of the CDR3: TGTGCCAGCAGCACGCAGGGGGACACTGAAGCTTTCTTT. The chain links TRBV9 to TRBJ1-1; 7 positions match TRBD1. V gave up 4 bases and J gave up 3 bases; unmatched junction bases: 3. The germline V gene encodes CDR1 SGDLS and CDR2 YYNGEE. The CDR3 covers 13 residues. Using reference TRBV9 and TRBJ1-1 for the parts outside the CDR3, the full variable domain is DSGVTQTPKHLITATGQRVTLRCSPRSGDLSVYWYQQSLDQGLQFLIQYYNGEERAKGNILERFSAQQFPDLHSELNLSSLELGDSALYFCASSTQGDTEAFFGQGTRLTVV.